The 5 T cell receptor beta chains below all came from one sample that was sequenced in a study of OX40 agonist ivuxolimab in advanced cancers. This table comes from immunoSEQ multiplex PCR, and its TCRdb copy is limited to in-frame clones, with some not included. Here the sample spans 77,000 or so clones, roughly 93% being singletons. Sequences were derived from CD4+ or CD8+ T cells sorted from blood, sampled in a trial of the OX40 agonist ivuxolimab. The receptors derive from an adult with an advanced solid tumor such as melanoma, head and neck, liver or kidney cancer.

This sequence joins TRBV7-2 and TRBJ2-5; D remains ambiguous. V gave up 1 base and J gave up 6 bases, with 9 bases separating them. This CDR3 is 13 amino acids long. CDR1 SGHTA and CDR2 FQGNSA come from the germline V gene. The CDR3 reads CASSLGPLKTQYF. DNA for the CDR3: TGTGCCAGCAGCTTAGGTCCTCTGAAGACCCAGTACTTC.

The gene calls are TRBV5-1 and TRBJ2-5; 10 nucleotides align to TRBD2. V was pared by 2 bases and J by 3 bases, with 4 bases of the junction left unmatched. This CDR3 is built from 15 residues. Per germline, CDR1 SGHRS and CDR2 YFSETQ. CDR3 coding DNA: TGCGCCAGCAGCTTAGGAGCGGGGGGGAAAGAGACCCAGTACTTC. Translating gives CASSLGAGGKETQYF.

This clone has only one observation. The chain recombines TRBV28 with TRBJ2-7; D remains unclear. CDR1 and CDR2 (germline): MDHEN, SYDVKM. This CDR3 is 12 amino acids long. Trimming took 5 bases from V and 0 from J, leaving 5 bases between them. The chain's CDR3 is CASSTPSYEQYF. For the CDR3, the DNA is TGTGCCAGCAGTACCCCCTCCTACGAGCAGTACTTC.

This clone was seen just once. V is TRBV5-1 and J is TRBJ2-7; D is perhaps TRBD2 (6 bases). Germline V CDR1 and CDR2: SGHRS, YFSETQ. V was trimmed by 1 base and J by 5 bases, leaving 19 bases between them. The CDR3 loop spans 16 amino acids. The CDR3 spells CASSLILSGGRDEQYF. CDR3 in DNA: TGCGCCAGCAGCTTGATTTTATCCGGGGGAAGGGACGAGCAGTACTTC.

J is TRBJ1-4 and V is TRBV18, with TRBD1 matching over 7 bases. The CDR3 is 15 residues long. Germline-derived CDR1 and CDR2 are KGHSH and LQKENI. After removal of 3 bases from V and 4 bases from J, the junction contained 5 bases not matched to a gene. The CDR3 reads CASSPSTGINEKLFF. In nucleotides, the CDR3 is TGTGCCAGCTCACCGTCGACAGGGATTAATGAAAAACTGTTTTTT.